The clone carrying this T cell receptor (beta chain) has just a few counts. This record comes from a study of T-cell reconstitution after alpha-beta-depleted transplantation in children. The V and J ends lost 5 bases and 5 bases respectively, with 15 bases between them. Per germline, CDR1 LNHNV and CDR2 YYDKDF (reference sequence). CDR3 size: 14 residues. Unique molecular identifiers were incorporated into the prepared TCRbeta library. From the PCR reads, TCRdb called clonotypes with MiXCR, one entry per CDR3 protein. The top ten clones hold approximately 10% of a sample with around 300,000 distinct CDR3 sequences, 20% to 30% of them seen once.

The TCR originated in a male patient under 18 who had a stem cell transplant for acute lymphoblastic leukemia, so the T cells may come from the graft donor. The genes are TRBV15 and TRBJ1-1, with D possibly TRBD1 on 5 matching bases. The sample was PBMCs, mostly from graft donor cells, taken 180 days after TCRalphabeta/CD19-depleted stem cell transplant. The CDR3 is CATSLRARGTEAFF. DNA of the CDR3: TGTGCCACCAGCCTCCGGGCCCGGGGGACTGAAGCTTTCTTT. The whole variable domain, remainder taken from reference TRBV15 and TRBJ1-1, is DAMVIQNPRYQVTQFGKPVTLSCSQTLNHNVMYWYQQKSSQAPKLLFHYYDKDFNNEADTPDNFQSRRPNTSFCFLDIRSPGLGDTAMYLCATSLRARGTEAFFGQGTRLTVV.